The clone carrying this T cell receptor (beta chain) appeared a few times. Time point described: blood at routine non-recurrence follow-up after resection. This specimen comes from a study of spatial heterogeneity in lung cancer. TCRdb reprocessed the 5' RACE reads via MiXCR and lists one record per CDR3 protein. The top ten hold roughly 22% of the sample, which has about 94,000 distinct CDR3 sequences, 19% seen once. The germline V gene has CDR1 WSHSY and CDR2 SAAADI. The CDR3 covers 13 residues. The germline V and J ends were trimmed by 10 bases and 6 bases, with 15 bases remaining between them. The chain couples TRBV10-2 to TRBJ2-2, with D unresolved. Sequencing was performed on PBMCs, taken at follow-up. This receptor was identified in a male donor with early-stage non-small cell lung cancer. The CDR3 spells CATHDGNSGELFF. The CDR3 DNA sequence: TGCGCCACCCACGATGGAAACTCCGGGGAGCTGTTTTTT.